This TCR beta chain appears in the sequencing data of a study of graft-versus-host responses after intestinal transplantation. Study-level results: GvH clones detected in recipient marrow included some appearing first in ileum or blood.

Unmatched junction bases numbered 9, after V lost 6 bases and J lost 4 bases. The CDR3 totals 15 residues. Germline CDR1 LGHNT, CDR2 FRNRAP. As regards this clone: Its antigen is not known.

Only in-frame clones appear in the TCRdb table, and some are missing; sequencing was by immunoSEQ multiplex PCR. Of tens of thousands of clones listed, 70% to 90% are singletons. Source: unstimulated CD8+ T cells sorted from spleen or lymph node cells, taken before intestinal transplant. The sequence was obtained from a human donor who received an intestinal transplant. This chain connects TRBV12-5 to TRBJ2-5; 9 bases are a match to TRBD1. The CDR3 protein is CASGSGTGLGETQYF. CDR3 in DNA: TGTGCTAGTGGCTCCGGGACAGGGTTGGGAGAGACCCAGTACTTC.